Sequencing of this TCR beta chain was carried out in a study of blood T cell repertoires in COVID-19. Whole-study context: The cDNA or gDNA used as material had been derived from T cells, B-cell-depleted T cells, or PBMCs.

Measured with immunoSEQ multiplex PCR; TCRdb has only the in-frame clones, and not every one. The sample shows fewer than 200,000 clones, 60% to 80% of them seen only once. The V end was cut by 5 bases, the J end by 0 bases, with 14 bases between. CDR3 length: 16 residues. Germline V gene data show CDR1 as SGHTA and CDR2 as FQGNSA. Sequencing was carried out using peripheral blood. This sequence joins TRBV7-2 and TRBJ1-3, with a tentative D call TRBD1 (5 bases). The clonotype was recovered from a man between 65 and 85 years old with acute or convalescent COVID-19. In DNA form, the CDR3 reads TGTGCCAGCAGCCCAGGACATCCAAGCTCTGGAAACACCATATATTTT. Protein sequence: CASSPGHPSSGNTIYF.